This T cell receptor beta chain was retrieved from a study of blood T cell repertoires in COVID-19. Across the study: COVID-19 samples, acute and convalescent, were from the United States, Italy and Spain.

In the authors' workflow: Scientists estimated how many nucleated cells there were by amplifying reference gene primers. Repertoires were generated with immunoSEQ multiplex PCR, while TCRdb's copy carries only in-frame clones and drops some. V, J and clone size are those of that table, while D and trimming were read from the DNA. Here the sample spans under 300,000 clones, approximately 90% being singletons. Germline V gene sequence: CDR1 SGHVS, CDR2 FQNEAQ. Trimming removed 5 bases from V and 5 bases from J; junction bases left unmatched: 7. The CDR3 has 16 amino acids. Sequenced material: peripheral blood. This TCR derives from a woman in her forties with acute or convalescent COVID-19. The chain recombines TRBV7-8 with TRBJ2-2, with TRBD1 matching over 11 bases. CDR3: CASSNWGQGGTGELFF. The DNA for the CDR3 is TGTGCCAGCAGCAACTGGGGACAGGGGGGGACCGGGGAGCTGTTTTTT. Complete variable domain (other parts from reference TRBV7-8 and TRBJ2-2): GAGVSQSPRYKVAKRGQDVALRCDPISGHVSLFWYQQALGQGPEFLTYFQNEAQLDKSGLPSDRFFAERPEGSVSTLKIQRTQQEDSAVYLCASSNWGQGGTGELFFGEGSRLTVL.